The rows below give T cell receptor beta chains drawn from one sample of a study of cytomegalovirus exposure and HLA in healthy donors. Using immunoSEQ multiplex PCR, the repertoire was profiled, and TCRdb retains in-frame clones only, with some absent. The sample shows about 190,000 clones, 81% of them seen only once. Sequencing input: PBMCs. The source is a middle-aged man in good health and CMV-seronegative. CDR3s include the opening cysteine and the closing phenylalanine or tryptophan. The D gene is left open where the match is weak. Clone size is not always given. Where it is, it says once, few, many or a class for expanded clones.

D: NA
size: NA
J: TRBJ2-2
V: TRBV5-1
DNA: TGCGCCAGCAGCCCTGGCTTTCAGGGGACCGGGGAGCTGTTTTTT
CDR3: CASSPGFQGTGELFF

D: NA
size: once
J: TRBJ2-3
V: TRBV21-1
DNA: TGTGCCAGCAGCAGAAATCCGTCAGGTAGCAGGGTTTCAGATACGCAGTATTTT
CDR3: CASSRNPSGSRVSDTQYF

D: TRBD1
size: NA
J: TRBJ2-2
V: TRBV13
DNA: TGTGCCAGCAGCACGTGGGACAGGGGAACCGGGGAGCTGTTTTTT
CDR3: CASSTWDRGTGELFF

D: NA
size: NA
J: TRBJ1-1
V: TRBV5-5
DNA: TGTGCCAGCAGCTTGCGCCCGGGAGGCACTGAAGCTTTCTTT
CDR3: CASSLRPGGTEAFF

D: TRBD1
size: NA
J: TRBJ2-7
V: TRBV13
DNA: TGTGCCAGCAGCTTCAGGACAGGGGGTACCTACGAGCAGTACTTC
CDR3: CASSFRTGGTYEQYF

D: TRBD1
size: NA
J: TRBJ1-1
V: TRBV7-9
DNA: TGTGCCAGCAGCTTGGACAGGGGGAACACTGAAGCTTTCTTT
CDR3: CASSLDRGNTEAFF

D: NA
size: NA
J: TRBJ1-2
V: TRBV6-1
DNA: TGTGCCAGCAGTTCCCCGAGGAGGTTTGGCTACACCTTC
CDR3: CASSSPRRFGYTF

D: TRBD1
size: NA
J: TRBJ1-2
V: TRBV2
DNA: TGTGCCAGCAGCGAGACAGGGTATAGGTATGGCTACACCTTC
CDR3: CASSETGYRYGYTF

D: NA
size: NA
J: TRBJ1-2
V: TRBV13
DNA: TGTGCCAGCAGCTACGATCAGGGGCGCGGTGGCTACACCTTC
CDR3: CASSYDQGRGGYTF

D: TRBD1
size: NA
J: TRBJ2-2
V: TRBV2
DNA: TGTGCCAGCAGAGCTCAGGGGGCGGGCGGGGAGCTGTTTTTT
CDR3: CASRAQGAGGELFF

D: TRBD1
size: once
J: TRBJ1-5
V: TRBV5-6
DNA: TGTGCCAGCAGCGCGGACAGGGGTCATCAGCCCCAGCATTTT
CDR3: CASSADRGHQPQHF

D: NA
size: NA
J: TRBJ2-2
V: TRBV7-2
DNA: TGTGCCAGCAGCTTAGTGGAGGGTGGGGAGCTGTTTTTT
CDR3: CASSLVEGGELFF

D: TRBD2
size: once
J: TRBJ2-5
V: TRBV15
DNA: TGTGCCACCAGCTCCTCGGGGGGAGGAAAGACCCAGTACTTC
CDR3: CATSSSGGGKTQYF

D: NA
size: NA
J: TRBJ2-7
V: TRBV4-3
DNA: TGCGCCAGCAGCCAAGATGACCGACAAGATTACGAGCAGTACTTC
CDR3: CASSQDDRQDYEQYF

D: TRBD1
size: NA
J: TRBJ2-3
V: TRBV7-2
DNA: TGTGCCAGCAGCTTCACAGGGGCAGATACGCAGTATTTT
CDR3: CASSFTGADTQYF

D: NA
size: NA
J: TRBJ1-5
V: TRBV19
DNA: TGTGCCAGTGGCCCGACCGGGACACAAACGAAGGTTCAGCCCCAGCATTTT
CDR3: CASGPTGTQTKVQPQHF

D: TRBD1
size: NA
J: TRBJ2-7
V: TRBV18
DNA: TGTGCCAGCTCACCCATAGGGGGCACCTACGAGCAGTACTTC
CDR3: CASSPIGGTYEQYF

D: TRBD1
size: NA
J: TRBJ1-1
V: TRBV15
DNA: TGTGCCACCAGCAGAGAGAGGGACAGGTGGACTGAAGCTTTCTTT
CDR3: CATSRERDRWTEAFF

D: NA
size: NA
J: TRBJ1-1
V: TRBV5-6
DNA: TGTGCCAGCAGCTTGGCCATTCGGGAGGTCACTGAAGCTTTCTTT
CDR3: CASSLAIREVTEAFF

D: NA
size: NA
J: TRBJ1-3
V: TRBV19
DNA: TGTGCCAGTAGCCCCCACACAGAGTTAGGTGGAAACACCATATATTTT
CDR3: CASSPHTELGGNTIYF

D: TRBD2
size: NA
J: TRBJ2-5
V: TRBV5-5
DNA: TGTGCCAGCAGCAAACTGACTAGCGGGGGGCAAGAGACCCAGTACTTC
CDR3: CASSKLTSGGQETQYF

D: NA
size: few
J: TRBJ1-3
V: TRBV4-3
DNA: TGCGCCAGCAGCCAAGATCGGGACTCTGGAAACACCATATATTTT
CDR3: CASSQDRDSGNTIYF

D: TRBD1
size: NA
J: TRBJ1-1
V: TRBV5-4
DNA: TGTGCCAGCAGCTTCGACGTACAGGGGGCCCTTGAAGCTTTCTTT
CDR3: CASSFDVQGALEAFF

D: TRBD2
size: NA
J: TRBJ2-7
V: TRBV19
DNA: TGTGCCAGTAGTTCCGGGACTAGCGGGTTCTACGAGCAGTACTTC
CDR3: CASSSGTSGFYEQYF

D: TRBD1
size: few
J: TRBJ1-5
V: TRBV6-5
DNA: TGTGCCAGCAGCGACAGGGCAAATCAGCCCCAGCATTTT
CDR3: CASSDRANQPQHF